The TCR beta chain described here comes from a study of cytomegalovirus exposure and HLA in healthy donors. Regarding the study as a whole: A later analysis found common viral pathogens apparently linked to several of the most significant clusters.

Details on this clone: The antigen remains unidentified.

Every donor was a healthy person donating bone marrow. Researchers ran the PCR with 60 Vbeta and 13 Jbeta primers. Repertoires were generated with immunoSEQ multiplex PCR, while TCRdb's copy carries only in-frame clones and drops some. The sample yields 250,000 or so clones, about 90% seen once. The clonotype was recovered from a girl aged 2-10 years in good health and CMV-seronegative. The sequencing input was PBMCs.

The CDR3 nucleotides are TGCGCCAGCAGGACTAGCGGCAACTCCTACGAGCAGTACTTC. Its protein product is CASRTSGNSYEQYF. The gene calls are TRBV10-2 and TRBJ2-7; 9 nucleotides line up with TRBD2. Germline loops: CDR1 WSHSY, CDR2 SAAADI. The CDR3 loop spans 14 amino acids. J was trimmed by 0 bases and V by 6 bases; bases with no gene match: 3.